These 23 T cell receptor beta chains were sequenced from one sample in a study of cytomegalovirus exposure and HLA in healthy donors. The PCR made use of 60 Vbeta and 13 Jbeta primers. TCRdb keeps only in-frame clones here, not all; method: immunoSEQ multiplex PCR. The sample consists of approximately 97,000 clones, around 85% of them appearing once. Source material: PBMCs. These receptors originate from a man aged 40-49 years in good health and CMV-seropositive.

The V call is TRBV5-6, the J call TRBJ2-7; D may be TRBD1 (7 bases). Germline CDR1 and CDR2: SGHDT and YYEEEE. V was cut by 6 bases and J by 5 bases, with 24 bases left in between. This CDR3 has 16 amino acids. Here the CDR3 reads CASTAGGIEGMHEQYF. CDR3 DNA: TGTGCCAGCACAGCAGGGGGGATAGAGGGAATGCACGAGCAGTACTTC.

The CDR3 here is CASSFTGTNTEAFF. Here the CDR3 DNA reads TGTGCCAGCAGCTTTACAGGGACGAACACTGAAGCTTTCTTT. The chain recombines TRBV7-9 with TRBJ1-1, with a possible D match to TRBD1 (6 bases). Trimming pared 3 bases from V and 1 base from J, leaving 9 bases between. The CDR3 loop spans 14 amino acids. CDR1 and CDR2 (germline): SEHNR, FQNEAQ (reference sequence).

This clone was observed a few times. The V and J genes are TRBV6-1 and TRBJ2-1, with TRBD2 matching over 13 bases. Germline trimming cut 8 bases from V and 7 bases from J; bases unmatched to any gene: 8. The CDR3 has 15 residues. CDR1 MNHNS and CDR2 SASEGT come from the germline V gene. The DNA of the CDR3 is TGTGCCAGCGGAATACTAGCGGGAGGGGGGAATGAGCAGTTCTTC. It translates to CASGILAGGGNEQFF.

J is TRBJ1-5 and V is TRBV4-1; D remains ambiguous. This CDR3 is built from 14 residues. Germline lookup yields CDR1 MGHRA and CDR2 YSYEKL. Trimming took off 2 bases at V and 5 bases at J, with 10 bases between the two ends. The CDR3 region has the DNA TGCGCCAGCAGCCAACGCCGGGAGGATCAGCCCCAGCATTTT. Translation gives CASSQRREDQPQHF.

In this sample, this clone turned up a few times. Other DNA sequences within the sample encode an identical CDR3. J is TRBJ1-1 and V is TRBV18; 7 positions agree with TRBD1. The ends lost 6 bases at V and 3 bases at J; junction bases unmatched: 4. CDR3 length: 13 residues. Germline V gene lookup returns CDR1 KGHSH and CDR2 LQKENI. In DNA, the CDR3 is TGTGCCAGCTCCAAAACAGGGGACACTGAAGCTTTCTTT. Amino acids: CASSKTGDTEAFF.

The chain combines TRBV7-9 with TRBJ2-1; 7 bases are a match to TRBD2. The CDR3 runs to 17 residues. The V and J ends lost 5 bases and 8 bases, in that order; junction bases with no gene match: 18. Germline V gene lookup returns CDR1 SEHNR and CDR2 FQNEAQ (reference sequence). The DNA for the CDR3 is TGTGCCAGCAGCCCCGGGTGGGGGGAGGCCGCGGGGGATGAGCAGTTCTTC. Protein product: CASSPGWGEAAGDEQFF.

The chain couples TRBV7-9 to TRBJ2-1, with 8 bases lining up with TRBD1. There are 15 residues in the CDR3. Germline loops: CDR1 SEHNR, CDR2 FQNEAQ (reference sequence). Trimming took 9 bases from V and 5 from J; bases not matched to a gene: 12. Here the CDR3 reads CASHHRGARDNEQFF. The CDR3 DNA reads TGTGCCAGTCACCACAGGGGGGCTCGGGACAATGAGCAGTTCTTC.

This sequence joins TRBV11-3 and TRBJ2-1; 8 nucleotides agree with TRBD1. The CDR3 consists of 15 residues. CDR1 SGHNT and CDR2 YENEEA come from the germline V gene. The J segment lost 7 bases and the V segment lost 1 base, leaving 6 bases of the junction unmatched. The CDR3 spells CASSLGRTGLNEQFF. The CDR3 DNA reads as TGTGCCAGCAGCTTAGGGAGGACAGGGCTTAATGAGCAGTTCTTC.

The gene calls are TRBV9 and TRBJ2-5, with a possible D match to TRBD2 (7 bases). The V end lost 4 bases, the J end lost 5 bases, and 18 bases lay between the germline ends. The CDR3 covers 15 residues. Germline V lookup: CDR1 SGDLS, CDR2 YYNGEE. CDR3 sequence reads: CASSTGEGGFETQYF. In nucleotides, the CDR3 is TGTGCCAGCAGCACCGGTGAGGGGGGGTTTGAGACCCAGTACTTC.

Judged by abundance, this clone is large. This chain joins TRBV7-2 and TRBJ2-7; 8 bases fit TRBD2. Germline V gene data show CDR1 as SGHTA and CDR2 as FQGNSA. V lost 4 bases, J lost 2 bases, and 4 bases stayed unmatched. CDR3 size: 14 residues. CDR3 coding DNA: TGTGCCAGCAGCTACGGCGGGAGGCCCTACGAGCAGTACTTC. Protein product: CASSYGGRPYEQYF.

This chain uses TRBV28 with TRBJ2-5; a possible D gene is TRBD1 (6 bases). CDR3 length equals 13 residues. Trimming took 7 bases from V and 4 from J, leaving 13 bases between them. The germline CDR1 and CDR2 sequences are MDHEN and SYDVKM. The CDR3 protein is CASTSTGRETQYF. CDR3 nucleotides: TGTGCCAGCACCAGTACAGGGAGAGAGACCCAGTACTTC.

The V gene is TRBV10-3, the J gene TRBJ1-5; no definite D call. CDR1 ENHRY and CDR2 SYGVKD come from the germline V gene. The CDR3 contains 13 residues. V dropped 11 bases and J dropped 5 bases, with 16 bases sitting between them. CDR3 in amino acids: CAVTTGADQPQHF. For the CDR3, the DNA is TGTGCCGTAACGACGGGAGCGGATCAGCCCCAGCATTTT.

V is TRBV10-2 and J is TRBJ1-2; D not certain. Trimming took 6 bases from V and 1 from J, leaving 9 bases between them. CDR1 is WSHSY and CDR2 is SAAADI in the germline V gene. The CDR3 is made up of 13 amino acids. The CDR3 bases are TGCGCCAGCAGCCCGGGGAATAACTATGGCTACACCTTC. It codes for CASSPGNNYGYTF.

This chain uses TRBV27 with TRBJ1-2; a possible D gene is TRBD1 (6 bases). Germline CDR1 and CDR2: MNHEY and SMNVEV (reference sequence). Trimming left V 3 bases short and J 4 bases short, with 12 bases between. This CDR3 is 14 amino acids long. For the CDR3, the DNA is TGTGCCAGCAGTTTGGGGGGGGCGGCCTATGGCTACACCTTC. This gives the protein CASSLGGAAYGYTF.

This clone was counted a few times. This chain uses TRBV19 with TRBJ2-2; 8 nucleotides line up with TRBD1. The CDR3 runs to 16 residues. Trimming cost V 5 bases and J 2 bases; bases outside gene matches: 7. Per the germline V gene, CDR1 is LNHDA and CDR2 is SQIVND (reference sequence). The CDR3 sequence is CASSSSRGLNTGELFF. CDR3 DNA sequence: TGTGCCAGTAGTTCAAGCAGGGGGCTAAACACCGGGGAGCTGTTTTTT.

The rearrangement joins TRBV10-3 to TRBJ2-7, with D tentatively TRBD2 (6 bases). V shed 5 bases and J shed 7 bases, with 18 bases lying between them. Germline loops: CDR1 ENHRY, CDR2 SYGVKD. The CDR3 extends over 14 amino acids. DNA of the CDR3: TGTGCCATCAGTAACTCCCGGGGCCGGGGGGAGCAGTACTTC. Its protein product is CAISNSRGRGEQYF.

The genes are TRBV5-5 and TRBJ1-3; D might be TRBD1 (6 bases). Trimming shortened V by 4 bases and J by 0 bases, and 14 bases separated the two germline ends. This CDR3 has 16 residues. Germline loops: CDR1 SGHKS, CDR2 YYEKEE (reference sequence). Here the CDR3 reads CASSQTRDTSGNTIYF. As DNA, the CDR3 is TGTGCCAGCAGCCAAACCCGGGACACCTCTGGAAACACCATATATTTT.

This chain links TRBV9 with TRBJ2-5; TRBD2 aligns across 8 bases. Germline V gene sequence: CDR1 SGDLS, CDR2 YYNGEE. The CDR3 length is 16 residues. With 3 bases clipped from V and 5 bases from J, the junction kept 12 bases outside the gene matches. The CDR3 here is CASSETPTGGVETQYF. The CDR3 DNA is TGTGCCAGCAGCGAAACCCCGACCGGGGGGGTCGAGACCCAGTACTTC.

The J gene is TRBJ1-2, the V gene TRBV7-9; TRBD1 is a possible D gene (5 bases). Germline V gives CDR1 SEHNR, CDR2 FQNEAQ (reference sequence). V gave up 4 bases and J gave up 2 bases, with 11 bases separating them. The CDR3 has 14 residues. The CDR3 nucleotides read TGTGCCAGCAGCTCGGGGGTGCCCAACTATGGCTACACCTTC. This encodes CASSSGVPNYGYTF.

The chain carries TRBV9 and TRBJ2-1; possible D gene TRBD1, 6 bases. CDR3 length: 13 amino acids. The germline V gene encodes CDR1 SGDLS and CDR2 YYNGEE. V gave up 7 bases and J gave up 9 bases, with 17 bases separating them. This chain's CDR3 is CASGTPGPPEQFF. CDR3 coding DNA: TGTGCCAGCGGGACACCTGGGCCTCCTGAGCAGTTCTTC.

This clone occurred once. The chain has TRBV7-9 and TRBJ1-2; D gene uncertain. CDR1 and CDR2 from the germline V gene are SEHNR and FQNEAQ (reference sequence). This CDR3 has 12 amino acids. V was shortened by 4 bases and J by 4 bases, with 7 bases between the two germline ends. In DNA form, the CDR3 reads TGTGCCAGCAGCTCCCACGGCTATGGCTACACCTTC. Amino acid sequence: CASSSHGYGYTF.

As for this clone: This same CDR3 is encoded by further DNA sequences in the sample. This chain uses TRBV6-5 with TRBJ1-1, with D perhaps TRBD1 (5 bases). The V end lost 5 bases, the J end lost 2 bases, and 9 bases lay between the germline ends. This CDR3 region has 13 residues. Germline V gene sequence: CDR1 MNHEY, CDR2 SVGAGI. CDR3 protein: CASSTDSNTEAFF. Here the CDR3 DNA reads TGTGCCAGCAGTACCGACAGTAACACTGAAGCTTTCTTT.

This rearrangement joins TRBV10-3 to TRBJ1-2; D might be TRBD1 (5 bases). Trimming took off 6 bases at V and 2 bases at J, with 31 bases between the two ends. The germline CDR1 and CDR2 sequences are ENHRY and SYGVKD. The CDR3 length is 20 residues. CDR3 coding DNA: TGTGCCATCAGCGAGCCGGAGACAGTCACGGCGGTCTACTCGAACTATGGCTACACCTTC. Translation gives CAISEPETVTAVYSNYGYTF.